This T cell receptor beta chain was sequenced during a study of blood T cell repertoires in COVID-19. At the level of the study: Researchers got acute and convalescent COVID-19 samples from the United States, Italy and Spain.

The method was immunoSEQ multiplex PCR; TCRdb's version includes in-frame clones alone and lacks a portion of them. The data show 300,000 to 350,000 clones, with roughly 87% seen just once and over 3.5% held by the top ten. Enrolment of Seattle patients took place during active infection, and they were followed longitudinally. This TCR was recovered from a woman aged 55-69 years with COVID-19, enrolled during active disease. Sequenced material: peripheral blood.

The CDR3 loop reads CASSQDQPRGGYTF. The CDR3, as DNA: TGCGCCAGCAGCCAAGATCAACCCAGGGGTGGCTACACCTTC. The J gene is TRBJ1-2, the V gene TRBV4-1; D may be TRBD1 (6 bases). The V and J ends lost 0 bases and 7 bases respectively, with 12 bases between them. This CDR3 spans 14 amino acids. The V gene's germline CDR1 is MGHRA and CDR2 YSYEKL.